Shown below are 2 T cell receptor beta chains from a single sample sequenced in a study of blood T cells in healthy people across ages. The authors ran a second PCR of about 6 to 12 cycles using a sample-barcoded 5' primer and a J-beta primer mix. From the 5' RACE reads, TCRdb called clonotypes with MiXCR, one entry per CDR3 protein. The sample has about 680,000 distinct CDR3 sequences, around 49% seen once. Sequencing was carried out using blood. These receptors were taken from a woman aged 55-69 years in good health.

The chain has TRBV3-1 and TRBJ2-7; 9 bases agree with TRBD1. The CDR3 spans 14 residues. The J segment lost 7 bases and the V segment lost 4 bases, leaving 8 bases of the junction unmatched. CDR1 is LGHDT and CDR2 is YNNKEL in the germline V gene (reference sequence). The CDR3 nucleotides read TGTGCCAGCAGCCGAACAGGGGGCAGCGGGGAGCAGTACTTC. Translated, it gives CASSRTGGSGEQYF.

CDR3 nucleotide sequence: TGTGCCAGCAGCCAAGTAACCAATGAGCAGTTCTTC. It encodes CASSQVTNEQFF. This rearrangement joins TRBV14 to TRBJ2-1, with D unclear. Germline CDR1 is SGHDN and CDR2 is FVKESK. This CDR3 has 12 residues. Trimming cost V 1 base and J 6 bases, with 4 bases left between them.